A single sample is the source of the 3 T cell receptor beta chains below, sequenced in a study of human T cells and chemical hapten exposure. TCRdb used MiXCR to reprocess the RACE reads, holding one entry per CDR3 protein. The sample consists of around 380,000 distinct CDR3 sequences, roughly 4.8% of them appearing once. Time point meaning: patch test 1, 2 weeks after DPC sensitization. As for treatment: therapeutic diphenylcyclopropenone sensitization with weekly scalp DPC. The sample here was whole blood, taken in connection with sensitization to the hapten diphenylcyclopropenone (DPC). The receptors were gathered from a woman aged 45-65 years with alopecia areata. Some clones in this sample may be carry-over from other donors' samples.

The table lists this clonotype with many counts. J is TRBJ2-1 and V is TRBV29-1; D perhaps matches TRBD2 (5 bases). The CDR3 totals 13 residues. V dropped 2 bases and J dropped 9 bases, with 14 bases sitting between them. Per germline, CDR1 SQVTM and CDR2 ANQGSEA. The DNA for the CDR3 is TGCAGCGTTGAAAAAGGTTTGGGAGCTGAGCAGTTCTTC. This encodes CSVEKGLGAEQFF.

This clonotype was observed a handful of times. This chain uses TRBV7-9 with TRBJ2-7; TRBD1 is a possible D gene (6 bases). Germline V gene sequence: CDR1 SEHNR, CDR2 FQNEAQ (reference sequence). Trimming stripped 0 bases from V and 2 bases from J, with 14 bases between. CDR3 length equals 16 residues. The CDR3 protein is CASSLAPGTLAYEQYF. The CDR3 DNA is TGTGCCAGCAGCTTAGCACCCGGGACACTCGCCTACGAGCAGTACTTC.

This clonotype was seen at least ten times. This chain's CDR3 is CASSLLTIGYTF. The CDR3 DNA sequence: TGCGCCAGCAGCTTGCTGACCATTGGCTACACCTTC. V and J are TRBV5-1 and TRBJ1-2; D not certain. The CDR3 loop spans 12 amino acids. From germline, CDR1 is SGHRS and CDR2 YFSETQ. V lost 1 base, J lost 7 bases, and 8 bases lay in between.